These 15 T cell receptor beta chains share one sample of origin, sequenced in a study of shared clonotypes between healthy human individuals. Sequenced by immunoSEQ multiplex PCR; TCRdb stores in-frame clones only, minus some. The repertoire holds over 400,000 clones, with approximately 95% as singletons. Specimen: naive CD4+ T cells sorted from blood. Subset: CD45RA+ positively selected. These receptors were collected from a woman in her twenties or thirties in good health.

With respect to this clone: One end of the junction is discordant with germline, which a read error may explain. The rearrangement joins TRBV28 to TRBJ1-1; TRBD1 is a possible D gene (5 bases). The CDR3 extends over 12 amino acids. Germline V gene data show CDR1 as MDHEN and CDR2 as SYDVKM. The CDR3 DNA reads TGTGCCAGCAGTCGGGGCTACACTGACGCTTTCTTT. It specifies CASSRGYTDAFF.

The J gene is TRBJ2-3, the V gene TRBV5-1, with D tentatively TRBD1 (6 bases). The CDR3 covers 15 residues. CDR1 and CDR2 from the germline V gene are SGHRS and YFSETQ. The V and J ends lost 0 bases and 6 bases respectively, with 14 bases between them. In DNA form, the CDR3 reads TGCGCCAGCAGCTTGGACGTAGGGGGACCGGATACGCAGTATTTT. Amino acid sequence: CASSLDVGGPDTQYF.

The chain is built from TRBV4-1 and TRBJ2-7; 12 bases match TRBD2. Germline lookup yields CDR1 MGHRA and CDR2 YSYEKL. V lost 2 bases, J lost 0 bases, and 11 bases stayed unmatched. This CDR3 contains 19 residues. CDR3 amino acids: CASSQPARTSGASSYEQYF. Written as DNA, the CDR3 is TGCGCCAGCAGCCAACCAGCCCGGACTAGCGGGGCGAGCTCCTACGAGCAGTACTTC.

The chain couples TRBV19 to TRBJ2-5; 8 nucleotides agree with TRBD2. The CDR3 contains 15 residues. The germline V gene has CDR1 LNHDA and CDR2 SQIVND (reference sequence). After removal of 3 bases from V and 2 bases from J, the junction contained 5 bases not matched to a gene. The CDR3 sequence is CASSMSGSKQETQYF. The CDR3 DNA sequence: TGTGCCAGTAGTATGAGCGGGAGTAAGCAAGAGACCCAGTACTTC.

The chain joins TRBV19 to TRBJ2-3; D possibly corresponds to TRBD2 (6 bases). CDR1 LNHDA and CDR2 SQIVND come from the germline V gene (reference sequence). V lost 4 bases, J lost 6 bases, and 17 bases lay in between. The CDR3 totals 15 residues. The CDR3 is CASSNRGSAGDTQYF. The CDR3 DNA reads TGTGCCAGTAGTAACCGGGGGAGTGCGGGGGATACGCAGTATTTT.

As DNA, the CDR3 is TGTGCCAGCAGTTCTCGTTCCGCTACGACAGGGATTAACACTGAAGCTTTCTTT. Translation gives CASSSRSATTGINTEAFF. J is TRBJ1-1 and V is TRBV27; TRBD1 matches at 7 bases. With V trimmed by 4 bases and J by 2 bases, 16 bases remained unmatched. The CDR3 has 18 residues. CDR1 and CDR2 (germline): MNHEY, SMNVEV (reference sequence).

CDR3 in DNA: TGTGCCAGCAGTGTAACAGGGGATAGGAAGCAGTACTTC. It codes for CASSVTGDRKQYF. The chain employs TRBV28 and TRBJ2-7; 7 bases match TRBD1. The J segment lost 8 bases and the V segment lost 5 bases, leaving 9 bases of the junction unmatched. The germline V gene has CDR1 MDHEN and CDR2 SYDVKM. The CDR3 has 13 residues.

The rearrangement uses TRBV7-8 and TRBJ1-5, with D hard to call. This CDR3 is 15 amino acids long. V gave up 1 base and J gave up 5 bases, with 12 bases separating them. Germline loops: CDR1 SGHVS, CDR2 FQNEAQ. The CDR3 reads CASSLEFGNDQPQHF. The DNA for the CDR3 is TGTGCCAGCAGCTTAGAATTCGGGAATGATCAGCCCCAGCATTTT.

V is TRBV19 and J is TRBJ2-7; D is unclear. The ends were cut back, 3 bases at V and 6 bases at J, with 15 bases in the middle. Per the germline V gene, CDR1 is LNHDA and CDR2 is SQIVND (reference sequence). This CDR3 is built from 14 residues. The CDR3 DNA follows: TGTGCCAGTAGTATCAAGGTACTTCTCCCCGAGCAGTACTTC. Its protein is CASSIKVLLPEQYF.

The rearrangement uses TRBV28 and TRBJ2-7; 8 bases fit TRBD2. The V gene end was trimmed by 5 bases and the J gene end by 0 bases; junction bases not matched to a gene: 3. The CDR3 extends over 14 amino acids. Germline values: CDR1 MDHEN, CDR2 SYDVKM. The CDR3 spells CASSLAGPSYEQYF. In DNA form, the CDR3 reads TGTGCCAGCAGTCTAGCGGGCCCCTCCTACGAGCAGTACTTC.

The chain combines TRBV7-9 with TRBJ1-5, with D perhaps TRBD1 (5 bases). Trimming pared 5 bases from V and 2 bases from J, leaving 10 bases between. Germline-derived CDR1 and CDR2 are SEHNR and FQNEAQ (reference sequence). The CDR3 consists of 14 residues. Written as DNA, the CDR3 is TGTGCCAGCAGCGAAGGGGTTCGCAATCAGCCCCAGCATTTT. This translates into CASSEGVRNQPQHF.

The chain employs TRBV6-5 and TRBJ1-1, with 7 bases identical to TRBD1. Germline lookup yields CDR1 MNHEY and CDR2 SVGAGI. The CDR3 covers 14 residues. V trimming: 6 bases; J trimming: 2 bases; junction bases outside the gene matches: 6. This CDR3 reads CASRGTDYNTEAFF. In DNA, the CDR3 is TGTGCCAGCAGAGGGACAGACTATAACACTGAAGCTTTCTTT.

This CDR3 is CASSFSGRNTGELFF. For the CDR3, the DNA is TGCGCCAGCAGTTTCAGTGGGCGAAACACCGGGGAGCTGTTTTTT. The V call is TRBV10-1, the J call TRBJ2-2; D call uncertain. The CDR3 runs 15 residues. The germline CDR1 and CDR2 sequences are WNHNN and SYGVQD (reference sequence). Trimming shortened V by 5 bases and J by 2 bases, and 12 bases separated the two germline ends.

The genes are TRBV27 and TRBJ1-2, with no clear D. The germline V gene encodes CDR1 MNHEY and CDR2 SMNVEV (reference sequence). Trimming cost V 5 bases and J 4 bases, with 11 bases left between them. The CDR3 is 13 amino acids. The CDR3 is CASSTIDGYGYTF. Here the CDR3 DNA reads TGTGCCAGCAGTACGATTGACGGCTATGGCTACACCTTC.

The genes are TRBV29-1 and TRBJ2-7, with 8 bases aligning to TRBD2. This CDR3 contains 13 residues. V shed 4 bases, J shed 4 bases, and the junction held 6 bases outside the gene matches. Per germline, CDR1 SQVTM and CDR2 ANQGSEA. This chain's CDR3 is CSVGDSGTYEQYF. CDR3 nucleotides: TGCAGCGTTGGAGATAGCGGGACTTACGAGCAGTACTTC.